One and the same sample provided the 26 T cell receptor beta chains below, sequenced in a study of OX40 agonist ivuxolimab in advanced cancers. Libraries were prepared by immunoSEQ multiplex PCR; TCRdb keeps only in-frame clonotypes and omits some of them. The sample has approximately 60,000 clones; more than 85% are singletons. Sequencing was performed on CD4+ or CD8+ T cells sorted from blood, taken in a trial of the OX40 agonist ivuxolimab. Every receptor here comes from an adult with an advanced solid tumor such as melanoma, head and neck, liver or kidney cancer.

The J gene is TRBJ2-1, the V gene TRBV10-3; D unclear. The germline V gene encodes CDR1 ENHRY and CDR2 SYGVKD. The CDR3 has 13 residues. The DNA of the CDR3 is TGTGCTTCACACGGCCTGGCTAACAATGAGCAGTTCTTC. Its translation is CASHGLANNEQFF.

The chain couples TRBV29-1 to TRBJ1-4; D gene uncertain. V lost 1 base, J lost 2 bases, and 11 bases lay in between. Germline-derived CDR1 and CDR2 are SQVTM and ANQGSEA. The CDR3 contains 15 residues. The CDR3 bases are TGCAGCGTTGAAGTAATCGGTATGACTAATGAAAAACTGTTTTTT. It yields the protein CSVEVIGMTNEKLFF. The full variable domain, completed using reference TRBV29-1 and TRBJ1-4, is SAVISQKPSRDICQRGTSLTIQCQVDSQVTMMFWYRQQPGQSLTLIATANQGSEATYESGFVIDKFPISRPNLTFSTLTVSNMSPEDSSIYLCSVEVIGMTNEKLFFGSGTQLSVL.

This chain links TRBV9 with TRBJ2-3; D might be TRBD1 (5 bases). Germline loops: CDR1 SGDLS, CDR2 YYNGEE. CDR3 size: 14 residues. The ends were cut back, 7 bases at V and 4 bases at J, with 16 bases in the middle. In DNA, the CDR3 is TGTGCCAGCGCACGCAGGGATTGGGCAGATACGCAGTATTTT. It yields the protein CASARRDWADTQYF.

This chain joins TRBV28 and TRBJ2-1; D gene uncertain. CDR3 length: 16 residues. V lost 6 bases, J lost 3 bases, and 18 bases lay in between. Germline V gene sequence: CDR1 MDHEN, CDR2 SYDVKM. The CDR3 nucleotides read TGTGCCAGCAGCAAAGCCTCCTCGACTTACTACAATGAGCAGTTCTTC. Its protein is CASSKASSTYYNEQFF.

The J gene is TRBJ2-2, the V gene TRBV27, with 9 bases lining up with TRBD1. Germline V CDR1 and CDR2: MNHEY, SMNVEV (reference sequence). J lost 3 bases, V lost 8 bases, and 4 bases had no gene match. The CDR3 has 14 residues. CDR3 sequence: CASGRQGDTGELFF. The CDR3 region has the DNA TGTGCCAGCGGCCGACAGGGGGACACCGGGGAGCTGTTTTTT.

The J gene is TRBJ2-6, the V gene TRBV21-1. TRBV21-1 counts as a pseudogene. CDR3 length equals 15 residues. The CDR3 protein is CASSGPSRGANVLTF. DNA of the CDR3: TGTGCCAGCAGCGGACCCTCCCGGGGGGCCAACGTCCTGACTTTC.

V gene TRBV27 combines with J gene TRBJ2-1; perhaps TRBD2 as D (6 bases). Looked up from germline, CDR1 is MNHEY and CDR2 is SMNVEV (reference sequence). The germline V and J ends were trimmed by 5 bases and 3 bases, with 20 bases remaining between them. The CDR3 contains 17 residues. This chain's CDR3 is CASSGPFPGVLYNEQFF. In DNA, the CDR3 is TGTGCCAGCAGTGGCCCTTTCCCGGGGGTTCTCTACAATGAGCAGTTCTTC.

This rearrangement joins TRBV5-5 to TRBJ1-3; no clear D gene. Germline CDR1 is SGHKS and CDR2 is YYEKEE (reference sequence). The V and J ends lost 0 bases and 8 bases respectively, with 18 bases between them. CDR3 length equals 16 residues. The CDR3 nucleotides read TGTGCCAGCAGCTTGGCCCCAATCGGAAGTGTGGACACCATATATTTT. Translating it yields CASSLAPIGSVDTIYF.

The J gene is TRBJ2-1, the V gene TRBV23-1; the D call may be TRBD1 or TRBD2 (7 bases each). TRBV23-1 is an open reading frame whose function is uncertain. CDR3 length: 17 residues. The V gene lost 3 bases and the J gene lost 6 bases, with 21 bases spanning the gap. The CDR3 here is CASSHWKGARGCNEQFF. In nucleotides, the CDR3 is TGCGCCAGCAGTCATTGGAAGGGGGCGCGGGGGTGCAATGAGCAGTTCTTC.

The chain combines TRBV7-6 with TRBJ2-2; 10 positions agree with TRBD2. Losses at the gene ends were 11 bases for V and 2 bases for J; bases not matched to a gene: 8. This CDR3 spans 15 amino acids. Germline V gives CDR1 SGHVS, CDR2 FNYEAQ. Written as DNA, the CDR3 is TGTGCCGGGCAAGCGGGAGGGCCAAACACCGGGGAGCTGTTTTTT. Protein product: CAGQAGGPNTGELFF.

A word on this clone: The junction differs from germline at one of its ends, possibly a read error. This chain links TRBV7-3 with TRBJ2-3; D remains ambiguous. From germline, CDR1 is SGHTA and CDR2 FQGTGA. The CDR3 is made up of 15 amino acids. The CDR3 DNA reads TGTGCTAGCAGCTTTAGTACAAGTAGCACAGATACGCAGTATTTT. It is translated as CASSFSTSSTDTQYF.

The chain joins TRBV5-6 to TRBJ1-2; D not resolved. The CDR3 totals 14 residues. Trimming removed 0 bases from V and 0 bases from J, with 6 bases in between. Germline CDR1 is SGHDT and CDR2 is YYEEEE. CDR3 coding DNA: TGTGCCAGCAGCTTGGGAGACGCTAACTATGGCTACACCTTC. It is translated as CASSLGDANYGYTF.

The chain employs TRBV5-5 and TRBJ2-7; D is perhaps TRBD2 (5 bases). V was trimmed by 0 bases and J by 0 bases, leaving 10 bases between them. This CDR3 spans 15 amino acids. The germline V gene encodes CDR1 SGHKS and CDR2 YYEKEE (reference sequence). The CDR3 here is CASSLEVGSSYEQYF. The CDR3 region has the DNA TGTGCCAGCAGCTTGGAGGTAGGGAGCTCCTACGAGCAGTACTTC.

The V call is TRBV28, the J call TRBJ2-7, with D maybe TRBD2 (5 bases). Germline V CDR1 and CDR2: MDHEN, SYDVKM. Trimming took 4 bases from V and 10 from J, leaving 17 bases between them. This CDR3 contains 13 residues. CDR3 sequence: CASSSDERARQYF. The CDR3 coding sequence is TGTGCCAGCAGTTCGGACGAGAGGGCACGTCAGTACTTC.

This CDR3 is CASSYSGTTEAFF. The CDR3, as DNA: TGTGCCAGCAGTTACTCCGGAACCACTGAAGCTTTCTTT. The chain is built from TRBV6-5 and TRBJ1-1; D is unclear. The V gene's germline CDR1 is MNHEY and CDR2 SVGAGI. The CDR3 has 13 residues. Trimming pared 0 bases from V and 4 bases from J, leaving 6 bases between.

The J gene is TRBJ2-5, the V gene TRBV27; D is unclear. V was pared by 0 bases and J by 4 bases, with 9 bases between. Germline-derived CDR1 and CDR2 are MNHEY and SMNVEV (reference sequence). The CDR3 extends over 14 amino acids. The CDR3 region is CASSLSWGGETQYF. The CDR3 nucleotides are TGTGCCAGCAGTTTATCTTGGGGTGGAGAGACCCAGTACTTC.

The rearrangement links TRBV27 to TRBJ2-7; D is unclear. The CDR3 totals 14 residues. The V end lost 5 bases, the J end lost 2 bases, and 13 bases lay between the germline ends. Per the germline V gene, CDR1 is MNHEY and CDR2 is SMNVEV (reference sequence). DNA for the CDR3: TGTGCCAGCAGTCAGAGACTCTCAACCTACGAGCAGTACTTC. Protein: CASSQRLSTYEQYF.

This sequence joins TRBV29-1 and TRBJ2-3, with no clear D. The V end was cut by 0 bases, the J end by 2 bases, with 9 bases between. This CDR3 has 14 amino acids. In germline, CDR1 is SQVTM, CDR2 ANQGSEA. The CDR3 reads CSVEDPADTDTQYF. DNA of the CDR3: TGCAGCGTTGAAGATCCTGCAGACACAGATACGCAGTATTTT.

The chain recombines TRBV7-8 with TRBJ2-1; D is ambiguous. The CDR3 length is 15 residues. V lost 5 bases to trimming and J lost 11 bases, with 22 bases between them. The germline V gene encodes CDR1 SGHVS and CDR2 FQNEAQ. The CDR3 reads CASSTYSGFPIQQFF. The CDR3 DNA reads TGTGCCAGCAGCACATACTCGGGCTTCCCAATTCAGCAGTTCTTC.

The chain couples TRBV9 to TRBJ2-5; 8 bases align to TRBD2. Trimming removed 4 bases from V and 5 bases from J; junction bases left unmatched: 10. This CDR3 comprises 15 residues. CDR1 is SGDLS and CDR2 is YYNGEE in the germline V gene. The CDR3 nucleotides read TGTGCCAGCAGCCCCCCCGGGGGACTAGGGGAGACCCAGTACTTC. It yields the protein CASSPPGGLGETQYF. The variable domain in full, with the rest retrieved from reference TRBV9 and TRBJ2-5, is DSGVTQTPKHLITATGQRVTLRCSPRSGDLSVYWYQQSLDQGLQFLIQYYNGEERAKGNILERFSAQQFPDLHSELNLSSLELGDSALYFCASSPPGGLGETQYFGPGTRLLVL.

This sequence joins TRBV27 and TRBJ2-1; D is possibly TRBD1 (6 bases). The germline CDR1 and CDR2 sequences are MNHEY and SMNVEV (reference sequence). The CDR3 extends over 16 amino acids. The germline V and J ends were trimmed by 0 bases and 4 bases, with 13 bases remaining between them. The CDR3 loop is CASSLSLQGPYNEQFF. Written as DNA, the CDR3 is TGTGCCAGCAGTTTATCCCTACAGGGACCTTACAATGAGCAGTTCTTC.

The chain employs TRBV13 and TRBJ2-1; 8 bases fit TRBD1. The CDR3 sequence is 16 residues long. Unmatched junction bases numbered 10, after V lost 5 bases and J lost 4 bases. Looked up from germline, CDR1 is PRHDT and CDR2 is FYEKMQ (reference sequence). CDR3 protein: CASSPAGQGFYNEQFF. The CDR3 DNA reads TGTGCCAGCAGCCCCGCCGGACAGGGTTTTTACAATGAGCAGTTCTTC.

The J gene is TRBJ1-5, the V gene TRBV18; D perhaps matches TRBD1 (5 bases). There are 15 residues in the CDR3. Germline CDR1 KGHSH, CDR2 LQKENI. V was pared by 3 bases and J by 4 bases, with 13 bases between. The CDR3 DNA reads TGTGCCAGCTCACCTCTTGGGGCCCTTAATCAGCCCCAGCATTTT. It is translated as CASSPLGALNQPQHF.

The chain joins TRBV7-9 to TRBJ1-2; D ambiguous. The CDR3 is 16 residues long. From germline, CDR1 is SEHNR and CDR2 FQNEAQ (reference sequence). V lost 4 bases and J lost 6, with 21 bases in between. This CDR3 is CASSSVAGFQVDGYTF. In DNA, the CDR3 is TGTGCCAGCAGCTCAGTCGCGGGATTCCAAGTTGATGGCTACACCTTC. Variable domain in full (rest from reference TRBV7-9 and TRBJ1-2): DTGVSQNPRHKITKRGQNVTFRCDPISEHNRLYWYRQTLGQGPEFLTYFQNEAQLEKSRLLSDRFSAERPKGSFSTLEIQRTEQGDSAMYLCASSSVAGFQVDGYTFGSGTRLTVV.

The CDR3 DNA reads as TGTGCCAGCAGCCCAGGGCAGGGGATCGGCGGCTACACCTTC. This encodes CASSPGQGIGGYTF. The rearrangement uses TRBV9 and TRBJ1-2, with D possibly being TRBD1 (6 bases). This CDR3 has 14 amino acids. Trimming pared 4 bases from V and 8 bases from J, leaving 18 bases between. CDR1 SGDLS and CDR2 YYNGEE come from the germline V gene.

This clone was counted a few times. V is TRBV29-1 and J is TRBJ2-2, with 10 bases that match TRBD2. Germline CDR1 SQVTM, CDR2 ANQGSEA. V dropped 3 bases and J dropped 4; count of bases not matched to a gene: 8. There are 16 residues in the CDR3. CDR3 sequence (DNA): TGCAGCGTTGACTCTAGCGGGAGTGGTAGCACCGGGGAGCTGTTTTTT. As protein: CSVDSSGSGSTGELFF.